The present T cell receptor (beta chain) was sequenced within a study of blood T cell repertoires in COVID-19. Across the whole study: T cells, B-cell-depleted T cells, or PBMCs provided the cDNA or gDNA that served as material.

Some clones are missing from TCRdb's copy, which holds only in-frame ones; the method was immunoSEQ multiplex PCR. The sample gives 90,000 to 150,000 clones, approximately 80% of which show up once; 7.9% is in the top ten. The V end was cut by 0 bases, the J end by 0 bases, with 9 bases between. Germline V gene lookup returns CDR1 SGHRS and CDR2 YFSETQ. The length of the CDR3 is 16 residues. This TCR came from a human donor in a cohort sampled during active COVID-19. This rearrangement joins TRBV5-1 to TRBJ1-4; a possible D gene is TRBD1 (5 bases). Sequencing was done on a sample of peripheral blood. The CDR3 protein is CASSLVSGSTNEKLFF. The CDR3, as DNA: TGCGCCAGCAGCTTGGTGTCAGGGTCAACTAATGAAAAACTGTTTTTT.